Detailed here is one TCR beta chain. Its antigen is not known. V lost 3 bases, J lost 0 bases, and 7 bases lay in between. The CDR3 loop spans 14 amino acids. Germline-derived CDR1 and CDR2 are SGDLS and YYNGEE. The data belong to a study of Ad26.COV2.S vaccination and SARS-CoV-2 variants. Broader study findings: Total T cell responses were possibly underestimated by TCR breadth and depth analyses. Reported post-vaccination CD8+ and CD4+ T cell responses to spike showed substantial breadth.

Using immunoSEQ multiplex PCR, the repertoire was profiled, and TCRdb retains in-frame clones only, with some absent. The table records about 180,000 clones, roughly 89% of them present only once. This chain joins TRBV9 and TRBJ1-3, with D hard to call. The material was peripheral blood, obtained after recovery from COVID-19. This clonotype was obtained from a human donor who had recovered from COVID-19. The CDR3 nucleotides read TGTGCCAGCAGCGCCGACACCTCTGGAAACACCATATATTTT. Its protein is CASSADTSGNTIYF.